What follows describes a single TCR beta chain. What this receptor recognizes is not known. It has no much larger one-base neighbor in the sample; base qualities were not kept. Per the publication, the treatment or condition label means: high-dose cyclophosphamide on days +3 and +4 as single-agent GVHD prophylaxis. For conditioning, the PTCy patients got busulfan and fludarabine, then a related or unrelated marrow graft, followed by cyclophosphamide on days +3 and +4. The PTCy-treated patients were enrolled in a prospective multi-institutional clinical trial. Mononuclear cells from peripheral blood and bone marrow were separated by Ficoll-Hypaque density centrifugation and then cryopreserved. TRB sequencing was run on genomic DNA with either the immunoSEQ assay at survey resolution or the hsTCRB kit. The original methods were these. The immunoSEQ software was used for initial read processing, and the LymphoSeq R package was used for repertoire analyses. For each TRB dataset, clonality was calculated as 1 minus normalized Shannon entropy, and the Gini coefficient was computed as well. To infer phenotypes in unsorted samples, TRB sequences from sorted subsets of the recipient or donor were mapped onto the unsorted samples of the same recipient. The table was pulled from immuneACCESS by TCRdb, which kept in-frame rearrangements only. Such tables lose some clones; where checked, under half of the loss comes from unresolved V genes, and the rest has no known cause. The V and J calls and clone size are taken from that table; D and trimming were inferred from the DNA. The sample has over 9,000 clones on record, around nine tenths of them singletons. The ten largest clonotypes hold around 3.6% of the sample.

The data originate from a study of T cells after posttransplantation cyclophosphamide (dated by TCRdb to the mid-2010s). Concerning the study at large: Using TRB sequencing, the study followed how the T cell repertoire reconstituted after myeloablative bone marrow transplantation in which posttransplantation cyclophosphamide served as GVHD prophylaxis. Because TRA and TRB clonality were tightly correlated in 9 or 10 samples, subsequent TCR analyses were focused on TRB only. In 3 patients, TRB sequencing was also performed on up to 3 more blood samples taken 2 to 5.2 years after transplant, and in 4 patients, pretransplant blood was also TRB-sequenced. Blood from every one of the roughly 35 PTCy patients who had 1-year posttransplant specimens underwent TRB sequencing. Public TRB sequences were searched against a database of over 3,600 sequences associated with responses to pathogens, tumor antigens, self-antigens and alloantigens. Samples from about 37 PTCy-treated patients and some 16 related bone marrow donors of those patients were subjected to antigen receptor sequencing.

The paper as a whole reports these results and caveats: The TRB repertoires of T cells infiltrating skin or GI tract showed only limited overlap with the TRB repertoires of T cells in blood. Across the 35 to 45 patients, TRB clonality was highly associated with recipient CMV seropositivity and CMV reactivation, and diversity with PTCy was similar to that in the CNI/methotrexate controls. At 1-2 months, donor-recipient similarity was low but rose over the first year, and the later blood repertoires were often dominated by donor CD8+ memory clones.

This clonotype was obtained from a female patient aged 30 to 40 who received an allogeneic stem cell transplant from an unrelated donor, was CMV-positive, and had no GVHD. Some T cells may originate with the graft donor following a transplant. This specimen consisted of PBMCs, obtained after allogeneic stem cell transplant with posttransplant cyclophosphamide.

The sequenced DNA: TGTGCCTGGAGTACACCAGGGGGCTTGGCGGAAAAACTGTTTTTT. This is translated as CAWSTPGGLAEKLFF. The chain is assembled from TRBV30 and TRBJ1-4, with 8 bases aligning to TRBD1. The cysteine opens and the phenylalanine closes a CDR3 of 15 amino acids. Only the CDR3 DNA is retained, 45 bases long and in frame from the first base. The junction shows trimming of 2 bases on V and 8 bases on J, and the gene matches do not reach 10 bases of it. The germline V gene encodes CDR1 GTSNPN and CDR2 SVGIG (reference sequence). Outside the CDR3, residues come from the reference TRBV30 and TRBJ1-4 proteins, so the full variable domain is: SQTIHQWPATLVQPVGSPLSLECTVEGTSNPNLYWYRQAAGRGLQLLFYSVGIGQISSEVPQNLSASRPQDRQFILSSKKLLLSDSGFYLCAWSTPGGLAEKLFFGSGTQLSVL.